This T cell receptor (beta chain) was obtained from a study of Ad26.COV2.S vaccination and SARS-CoV-2 variants. Study summary: Donor participated within the Ad26.COV2.S arm of the COV1001 trial.

Trimming took 3 bases from V and 2 from J, leaving 19 bases between them. The germline CDR1 and CDR2 sequences are MNHEY and SMNVEV (reference sequence). This CDR3 comprises 17 residues. Described treatment: about 20 received Ad26.COV2.S at low or high dose, single or two shots; a few received placebo; per-sample allocation not given. Specimen acquisition occurred on day 63 following the initial vaccine or placebo injection. SARS-CoV-2 spike from the Wuhan strain was encoded by the vaccine, an Ad26 vector. Profiled with immunoSEQ multiplex PCR; TCRdb holds only in-frame clones, not every one. The table lists around 310,000 clones, roughly 90% of them singletons.

The chain has TRBV27 and TRBJ1-2; weak D call: TRBD1 (5 bases). The starting material was peripheral blood, obtained in a trial of Ad26.COV2.S vaccine versus placebo. This receptor was identified in a person aged 18-65 years who received the Ad26.COV2.S COVID-19 vaccine or a placebo. The CDR3 sequence is CASSFTGGGGVNYGYTF. CDR3 in DNA: TGTGCCAGCAGTTTTACCGGCGGGGGAGGAGTAAACTATGGCTACACCTTC.